The 21 T cell receptor beta chains given below trace back to one sample, sequenced in a study of T cells in Graves' hyperthyroidism and ophthalmopathy. TCR beta CDR3 sequences were amplified from RNA transcripts. The HTBI primer set drove a first-round RT-PCR of the TCR CDR3. From the multiplex PCR reads, TCRdb called clonotypes with MiXCR, one entry per CDR3 protein. The sample comprises approximately 870,000 distinct CDR3 sequences, roughly 40% of which are singletons, and around 10% rests with the top ten. The sequenced sample consisted of blood. The receptors derive from a man younger than 30 with Graves' hyperthyroidism.

This chain joins TRBV19 and TRBJ1-2, with D possibly being TRBD1 (5 bases). The germline CDR1 and CDR2 sequences are LNHDA and SQIVND (reference sequence). The CDR3 is 13 residues long. The germline V and J ends were trimmed by 5 bases and 2 bases, with 9 bases remaining between them. In DNA form, the CDR3 reads TGTGCCAGTAGTGGGGCCAGGAACTATGGCTACACCTTC. This sequence encodes CASSGARNYGYTF.

The CDR3 sequence: CASSSRTSGRANTEAFF. The DNA for the CDR3 is TGTGCCAGCAGCTCCCGGACTAGCGGGAGAGCGAACACTGAAGCTTTCTTT. The chain joins TRBV5-6 to TRBJ1-1; no clear D. The length of the CDR3 is 17 residues. Trimming pared 3 bases from V and 1 base from J, leaving 19 bases between. From germline, CDR1 is SGHDT and CDR2 YYEEEE.

This clonotype was counted a few times. With a much larger clone just one base away, this may be a read error. The chain carries TRBV12-3 or TRBV12-4 and TRBJ2-5; D perhaps matches TRBD2 (5 bases). The CDR3 is made up of 11 amino acids. V was pared by 9 bases and J by 9 bases, with 14 bases between. This CDR3 is CASNGVEAQYF. The CDR3 DNA reads TGTGCCAGTAACGGGGTGGAGGCCCAGTACTTC.

There are many counts of this clonotype. V gene TRBV19 combines with J gene TRBJ1-1; D gene unclear. V lost 7 bases and J lost 1, with 10 bases in between. The CDR3 is 13 residues long. Germline V gives CDR1 LNHDA, CDR2 SQIVND (reference sequence). The CDR3 spells CASTPWENTEAFF. DNA of the CDR3: TGTGCCAGTACACCCTGGGAGAACACTGAAGCTTTCTTT.

This clonotype has just a few counts. The chain's CDR3 is CASSSPQTDRVVGEQYF. The CDR3 coding sequence is TGTGCCAGCAGTTCCCCCCAAACGGACAGGGTCGTAGGAGAGCAGTACTTC. The genes are TRBV25-1 and TRBJ2-7, with TRBD1 matching 8 bases. Germline lookup yields CDR1 MGHDK and CDR2 SYGVNS. The V and J ends lost 5 bases and 7 bases, in that order; junction bases with no gene match: 19. The CDR3 sequence is 17 residues long.

With regard to this clonotype: At one boundary the junction diverges from the germline segment, which might be a read error. The chain combines TRBV20-1 with TRBJ2-7; D may match TRBD1 or TRBD2 (5 bases each). This CDR3 is 15 amino acids long. Germline CDR1 reads DFQATT; CDR2 reads SNEGSKA (reference sequence). CDR3 loop: CSASVRGVGTGELYF. DNA of the CDR3: TGCAGTGCTAGTGTTCGGGGCGTGGGGACCGGGGAGCTGTACTTC.

In its sample, this clonotype was seen a few times. The V call is TRBV2, the J call TRBJ2-6; no firm D call. The germline gives CDR1 SNHLY, CDR2 FYNNEI. CDR3 length equals 17 residues. The V and J ends lost 0 bases and 0 bases respectively, with 9 bases between them. DNA of the CDR3: TGTGCCAGCAGTGAAGCTTACCTCAGCTCTGGGGCCAACGTCCTGACTTTC. Its protein is CASSEAYLSSGANVLTF.

This clonotype occurred a few times. The V gene is TRBV12-3 or TRBV12-4, the J gene TRBJ1-2, with 7 positions matching TRBD1. V lost 10 bases and J lost 0; bases outside the gene matches: 11. CDR3 length: 15 amino acids. CDR3 protein: CATFKWDSPNYGYTF. The CDR3 DNA is TGTGCCACCTTTAAATGGGACAGTCCTAACTATGGCTACACCTTC.

This clonotype came up once. The rearrangement joins TRBV14 to TRBJ1-1; D not certain. Germline CDR1 is SGHDN and CDR2 is FVKESK. This CDR3 has 17 amino acids. V lost 0 bases, J lost 0 bases, and 14 bases lay in between. The CDR3, as DNA: TGTGCCAGCAGCCAAGAAGGGCCGCAGCTCATGAACACTGAAGCTTTCTTT. Protein: CASSQEGPQLMNTEAFF. The whole variable domain, filled in from reference TRBV14 and TRBJ1-1, reads EAGVTQFPSHSVIEKGQTVTLRCDPISGHDNLYWYRRVMGKEIKFLLHFVKESKQDESGMPNNRFLAERTGGTYSTLKVQPAELEDSGVYFCASSQEGPQLMNTEAFFGQGTRLTVV.

The rearrangement joins TRBV2 to TRBJ1-3, with D unclear. Trimming took off 6 bases at V and 7 bases at J, with 13 bases between the two ends. The CDR3 is made up of 13 amino acids. The germline CDR1 and CDR2 sequences are SNHLY and FYNNEI. CDR3 DNA: TGTGCCAGCAGCCTCTATAACGGGAACACCATATATTTT. It specifies CASSLYNGNTIYF.

The V call is TRBV5-1, the J call TRBJ2-5; TRBD1 matches 8 bases. The CDR3 spans 16 residues. Germline V CDR1 and CDR2: SGHRS, YFSETQ. The trim removed 0 bases at V and 2 bases at J, leaving 6 bases unmatched. Here the CDR3 DNA reads TGCGCCAGCAGCTTGGGTGGGACAGGTTCACAAGAGACCCAGTACTTC. This translates into CASSLGGTGSQETQYF.

The chain couples TRBV10-3 to TRBJ2-6, with no clear D. Looked up from germline, CDR1 is ENHRY and CDR2 is SYGVKD. Trimming removed 7 bases at V and 0 bases at J, with 7 bases between. The CDR3 is 14 residues long. The CDR3 DNA is TGTGCCATCAAGAAGGCCTCTGGGGCCAACGTCCTGACTTTC. Its translation is CAIKKASGANVLTF.

This clonotype was seen ten or more times. The chain joins TRBV4-1 to TRBJ2-5; 12 bases fit TRBD2. Unmatched junction bases numbered 5, after V lost 4 bases and J lost 5 bases. This CDR3 is 15 amino acids long. Germline CDR1 MGHRA, CDR2 YSYEKL. CDR3 nucleotides: TGCGCCAGCAGCCCTAGCGGGGGGGCAGGGGAGACCCAGTACTTC. This sequence encodes CASSPSGGAGETQYF.

The table lists this clonotype with many counts. The V and J genes are TRBV2 and TRBJ2-7; D call uncertain. The CDR3 runs to 11 residues. V was cut by 5 bases and J by 10 bases, with 12 bases left in between. Germline lookup yields CDR1 SNHLY and CDR2 FYNNEI. The CDR3 protein is CASSLTQPQYF. Here the CDR3 DNA reads TGTGCCAGCAGTCTAACCCAGCCTCAGTACTTC.

The rearrangement joins TRBV7-9 to TRBJ1-1; D not certain. V lost 6 bases to trimming and J lost 1 base, with 18 bases between them. Germline V gene data show CDR1 as SEHNR and CDR2 as FQNEAQ (reference sequence). This CDR3 is 16 amino acids long. This chain's CDR3 is CASSLTSGSANTEAFF. The CDR3 region has the DNA TGTGCCAGCAGTCTGACTAGCGGGTCGGCGAACACTGAAGCTTTCTTT.

This clonotype was counted a few times. Here the CDR3 DNA reads TGCAGTGCTAGAGCCCTTATAGCGGGAGGGGCAGAGACCCAGTACTTC. Translation gives CSARALIAGGAETQYF. The chain joins TRBV20-1 to TRBJ2-5; TRBD2 agrees at 11 bases. Germline V gives CDR1 DFQATT, CDR2 SNEGSKA (reference sequence). The V gene end was trimmed by 1 base and the J gene end by 4 bases; junction bases not matched to a gene: 8. This CDR3 spans 16 amino acids.

The chain uses TRBV5-1 and TRBJ1-1, with D perhaps TRBD1 (6 bases). Germline V gene sequence: CDR1 SGHRS, CDR2 YFSETQ. V gave up 5 bases and J gave up 5 bases, with 16 bases separating them. The CDR3 extends over 14 amino acids. CDR3 nucleotide sequence: TGCGCCAGCAGTCAGGACAGCGCAAGGACTGAAGCTTTCTTT. It codes for CASSQDSARTEAFF.

The chain is built from TRBV29-1 and TRBJ1-2; 7 bases fit TRBD1. Germline V gene sequence: CDR1 SQVTM, CDR2 ANQGSEA. The junction had 11 bases not matched to a gene; V was cut back by 8 bases and J by 8 bases. This CDR3 has 12 residues. The DNA for the CDR3 is TGCAGCTTGACAGGGACAAGTGTGGGCTACACCTTC. Translated, it gives CSLTGTSVGYTF.

This clonotype was found many times. The V gene is TRBV2, the J gene TRBJ1-2, with D perhaps TRBD1 (5 bases). V was shortened by 3 bases and J by 1 base, with 12 bases between the two germline ends. CDR1 SNHLY and CDR2 FYNNEI come from the germline V gene. This CDR3 contains 15 residues. This CDR3 is CASSEARVLNYGYTF. The CDR3 region has the DNA TGTGCCAGCAGTGAGGCCAGGGTCCTTAACTATGGCTACACCTTC.

V and J are TRBV29-1 and TRBJ2-3, with D perhaps matching TRBD1 (7 bases). Germline V lookup: CDR1 SQVTM, CDR2 ANQGSEA. Trimming shortened V by 7 bases and J by 2 bases, and 16 bases separated the two germline ends. CDR3 size: 14 residues. The CDR3 protein is CSGRDRRDTDTQYF. The CDR3 DNA reads TGCAGCGGGCGGGACAGAAGAGACACAGATACGCAGTATTTT.

V usage is TRBV15 and J usage is TRBJ2-2, with 7 bases identical to TRBD2. J was trimmed by 4 bases and V by 3 bases; bases with no gene match: 5. This CDR3 comprises 15 residues. The V gene's germline CDR1 is LNHNV and CDR2 YYDKDF (reference sequence). The CDR3 region is CATSRSGGSTGELFF. The CDR3 region has the DNA TGTGCCACCAGCAGGAGCGGCGGGAGCACCGGGGAGCTGTTTTTT.